A single sample gave rise to the 22 T cell receptor beta chains below, sequenced in a study of cytomegalovirus exposure and HLA in healthy donors. 13 Jbeta primers and 60 Vbeta primers were used for the PCR. Libraries were prepared by immunoSEQ multiplex PCR; TCRdb keeps only in-frame clonotypes and omits some of them. In the table there are 70,000 to 95,000 clones, roughly 80% of which are singletons. Sequenced sample: PBMCs. The receptor source for this set is a human donor in good health.

The chain combines TRBV10-3 with TRBJ1-2; 8 nucleotides line up with TRBD1. The germline CDR1 and CDR2 sequences are ENHRY and SYGVKD. After removal of 4 bases from V and 7 bases from J, the junction contained 8 bases not matched to a gene. The CDR3 covers 14 residues. CDR3 loop: CAISGSDRGGGYTF. The CDR3, as DNA: TGTGCCATCAGTGGATCCGACAGGGGCGGTGGCTACACCTTC.

The chain joins TRBV7-2 to TRBJ1-4, with 9 nucleotides matching TRBD1. The CDR3 consists of 14 residues. Trimming removed 5 bases from V and 7 bases from J; junction bases left unmatched: 5. Germline V gene lookup returns CDR1 SGHTA and CDR2 FQGNSA. DNA of the CDR3: TGTGCCAGCAGCCCGGGACAGGGCCGTGAAAAACTGTTTTTT. Translated: CASSPGQGREKLFF.

CDR3 nucleotides: TGCGCCAGCAGCCAAGTAGCAGCGGTTTCCACCGGGGAGCTGTTTTTT. Encoded protein: CASSQVAAVSTGELFF. The chain links TRBV4-3 to TRBJ2-2; maybe TRBD2 (5 bases). This CDR3 is 16 amino acids long. With 1 base removed from V and 4 bases from J, the gap between germline ends came to 13 bases. The germline gives CDR1 LGHNA, CDR2 YSLEER.

This clone was detected a few times. The chain is built from TRBV5-1 and TRBJ2-7, with D maybe TRBD1 (6 bases). V was trimmed by 3 bases and J by 3 bases, leaving 10 bases between them. The CDR3 sequence is 13 residues long. Germline V lookup: CDR1 SGHRS, CDR2 YFSETQ. The CDR3 nucleotides are TGCGCCAGCAGCTCGACGACAGGCTACGAGCAGTACTTC. It specifies CASSSTTGYEQYF. Using reference TRBV5-1 and TRBJ2-7 for the parts outside the CDR3, the full variable domain is KAGVTQTPRYLIKTRGQQVTLSCSPISGHRSVSWYQQTPGQGLQFLFEYFSETQRNKGNFPGRFSGRQFSNSRSEMNVSTLELGDSALYLCASSSTTGYEQYFGPGTRLTVT.

On this clone itself: Compared with germline, one end of the junction differs, possibly owing to a read error. The chain combines TRBV6-6 with TRBJ2-3, with D tentatively TRBD2 (5 bases). CDR3 length: 12 residues. Germline V gene sequence: CDR1 MNHNY, CDR2 SVGAGI (reference sequence). The CDR3 DNA follows: TGTGCCAGCAGTGACCTACTAGAGGGCTCTTCTTTT. This encodes CASSDLLEGSSF.

The chain carries TRBV5-1 and TRBJ1-1; D is perhaps TRBD1 (5 bases). V dropped 1 base and J dropped 2 bases, with 27 bases sitting between them. The V gene's germline CDR1 is SGHRS and CDR2 YFSETQ. The CDR3 sequence is 20 residues long. In DNA form, the CDR3 reads TGCGCCAGCAGCTTGAAAGTATTTCGGACAATTCCAGCATTTAACACTGAAGCTTTCTTT. Translating it yields CASSLKVFRTIPAFNTEAFF.

There are a few counts of this clone. The same CDR3 can be traced to other DNA sequences in this sample. This chain uses TRBV10-3 with TRBJ2-3; 8 nucleotides agree with TRBD1. Germline V gives CDR1 ENHRY, CDR2 SYGVKD. The CDR3 has 14 amino acids. Trimming removed 4 bases from V and 3 bases from J; junction bases left unmatched: 3. CDR3 sequence: CAISGTGTTDTQYF. The CDR3 DNA follows: TGTGCCATCAGTGGGACAGGGACGACAGATACGCAGTATTTT.

The rearrangement links TRBV4-1 to TRBJ2-5, with 11 bases aligning to TRBD2. Germline V gene data show CDR1 as MGHRA and CDR2 as YSYEKL. Unmatched junction bases numbered 7, after V lost 5 bases and J lost 5 bases. The CDR3 runs 15 residues. The CDR3 region is CASSTRLAGRETQYF. The CDR3 DNA sequence: TGCGCCAGCAGCACCCGACTAGCGGGGAGGGAGACCCAGTACTTC.

The chain joins TRBV7-6 to TRBJ1-1, with 7 bases lining up with TRBD1. Germline-derived CDR1 and CDR2 are SGHVS and FNYEAQ. V lost 6 bases to trimming and J lost 4 bases; unmatched junction nucleotides: 5. This CDR3 spans 13 amino acids. DNA of the CDR3: TGTGCCAGCAGACAGGGGTTAGGCACTGAAGCTTTCTTT. This gives the protein CASRQGLGTEAFF.

A few counts support this clone. The gene calls are TRBV11-3 and TRBJ2-3; possible D gene TRBD1, 8 bases. CDR3 size: 15 residues. The V gene's germline CDR1 is SGHNT and CDR2 YENEEA. Trimming took off 5 bases at V and 4 bases at J, with 16 bases between the two ends. CDR3 region: CASSQQGGPSDTQYF. The DNA of the CDR3 is TGTGCCAGCAGCCAACAGGGGGGGCCATCAGATACGCAGTATTTT.

V is TRBV5-1 and J is TRBJ1-2, with 7 bases fitting TRBD1. J gave up 8 bases and V 0 bases, and 4 bases lay outside the gene matches. This CDR3 region has 13 residues. The germline CDR1 and CDR2 sequences are SGHRS and YFSETQ. The CDR3 DNA reads as TGCGCCAGCAGCTTGGGACAGGGTAACGGCTACACCTTC. Translation gives CASSLGQGNGYTF.

The gene calls are TRBV4-3 and TRBJ2-1, with TRBD1 identical over 9 bases. CDR3 length equals 11 residues. Germline V gene data show CDR1 as LGHNA and CDR2 as YSLEER. The V and J ends lost 8 bases and 10 bases, in that order; junction bases with no gene match: 3. CDR3: CASGGTGEQFF. The CDR3 region has the DNA TGCGCCAGCGGGGGGACAGGGGAGCAGTTCTTC.

The chain couples TRBV19 to TRBJ1-2; tentative D call: TRBD1 (5 bases). The CDR3 sequence is 12 residues long. V was cut by 9 bases and J by 8 bases, with 16 bases left in between. From germline, CDR1 is LNHDA and CDR2 SQIVND (reference sequence). CDR3 residues: CASRETGRGYTF. In DNA form, the CDR3 reads TGTGCCAGCAGGGAAACGGGTCGGGGCTACACCTTC.

The CDR3 sequence is CASRRGGGELFF. Here the CDR3 DNA reads TGTGCCAGCAGACGGGGAGGCGGGGAGCTGTTTTTT. This chain joins TRBV2 and TRBJ2-2; the D gene is possibly TRBD2 (6 bases). Trimming removed 6 bases at V and 7 bases at J, with 9 bases between. CDR3 length: 12 amino acids. Germline V gene sequence: CDR1 SNHLY, CDR2 FYNNEI.

V usage is TRBV18 and J usage is TRBJ2-2; 9 bases match TRBD1. CDR3 length: 16 residues. Germline V CDR1 and CDR2: KGHSH, LQKENI. V dropped 3 bases and J dropped 1; count of bases not matched to a gene: 3. DNA for the CDR3: TGTGCCAGCTCACCTCCGGGACAGGGGAACACCGGGGAGCTGTTTTTT. Its protein product is CASSPPGQGNTGELFF.

The chain combines TRBV5-6 with TRBJ2-4; D is ambiguous. This CDR3 has 14 residues. Trimming took 0 bases from V and 6 from J, leaving 10 bases between them. The germline V gene encodes CDR1 SGHDT and CDR2 YYEEEE. As DNA, the CDR3 is TGTGCCAGCAGCTTGGCCCTGAGTTTAAACATTCAGTACTTC. Translation: CASSLALSLNIQYF.

The table lists this clone with a few counts. The chain recombines TRBV10-3 with TRBJ2-1; TRBD2 aligns across 10 bases. The CDR3 contains 15 residues. V shed 5 bases, J shed 7 bases, and the junction held 8 bases outside the gene matches. Germline assignment: CDR1 ENHRY and CDR2 SYGVKD. DNA for the CDR3: TGTGCCATCAGTCCTAGCGGGGGAGTAGGTAATGAGCAGTTCTTC. This translates into CAISPSGGVGNEQFF.

CDR3 sequence reads: CASRRYNEQFF. CDR3 coding DNA: TGTGCCAGCAGACGGTACAATGAGCAGTTCTTC. The chain has TRBV7-9 and TRBJ2-1, with no clear D. The CDR3 has 11 amino acids. Trimming took 6 bases from V and 4 from J, leaving 4 bases between them. Germline V gene sequence: CDR1 SEHNR, CDR2 FQNEAQ (reference sequence).

The V gene is TRBV5-1, the J gene TRBJ2-3, with 14 bases lining up with TRBD2. Trimming at V came to 4 bases and at J to 0 bases, leaving 4 bases not matched to a gene. In germline, CDR1 is SGHRS, CDR2 YFSETQ. There are 17 residues in the CDR3. CDR3 region: CASSGTSGGHSTDTQYF. The CDR3 DNA reads as TGCGCCAGCAGCGGGACTAGCGGGGGACACAGCACAGATACGCAGTATTTT.

The rearrangement links TRBV7-2 to TRBJ2-2; 9 bases map to TRBD2. V was clipped by 5 bases and J by 2 bases; unmatched bases: 6. Germline CDR1 reads SGHTA; CDR2 reads FQGNSA. This CDR3 has 16 residues. CDR3 DNA sequence: TGTGCCAGCAGCCGGGGCGGGGGGGGTAACACCGGGGAGCTGTTTTTT. Translation: CASSRGGGGNTGELFF. The variable domain in full, completed from reference TRBV7-2 and TRBJ2-2, reads GAGVSQSPSNKVTEKGKDVELRCDPISGHTALYWYRQSLGQGLEFLIYFQGNSAPDKSGLPSDRFSAERTGGSVSTLTIQRTQQEDSAVYLCASSRGGGGNTGELFFGEGSRLTVL.

V usage is TRBV4-3 and J usage is TRBJ1-6; D is possibly TRBD1 (5 bases). The CDR3 is 14 residues long. Germline-derived CDR1 and CDR2 are LGHNA and YSLEER. The germline V and J ends were trimmed by 7 bases and 4 bases, with 11 bases remaining between them. The DNA for the CDR3 is TGCGCCAGCAAGGCGGGGGTATATAATTCACCCCTCCACTTT. Translated, it gives CASKAGVYNSPLHF.

The chain combines TRBV4-3 with TRBJ2-3; 7 bases line up with TRBD1. Germline V CDR1 and CDR2: LGHNA, YSLEER. The CDR3 spans 15 residues. After removal of 5 bases from V and 0 bases from J, the junction contained 5 bases not matched to a gene. The CDR3 here is CASSDRAISTDTQYF. In DNA, the CDR3 is TGCGCCAGCAGCGACAGGGCGATTAGCACAGATACGCAGTATTTT.